These 20 T cell receptor beta chains were all obtained from the same sample, sequenced in a study of OX40 agonist ivuxolimab in advanced cancers. Method: immunoSEQ multiplex PCR; TCRdb's copy keeps in-frame clones and lacks some. Here the sample spans 68,000 or so clones, roughly 84% being singletons. Sequencing used CD4+ or CD8+ T cells sorted from blood, obtained in a trial of the OX40 agonist ivuxolimab. These receptor sequences come from an adult with an advanced solid tumor such as melanoma, head and neck, liver or kidney cancer.

The chain recombines TRBV6-1 with TRBJ2-7; 9 bases fit TRBD2. CDR1 is MNHNS and CDR2 is SASEGT in the germline V gene. The CDR3 runs 14 residues. V trimming: 6 bases; J trimming: 3 bases; junction bases outside the gene matches: 6. The CDR3 DNA is TGTGCCAGCAGGATGAGCGGGGGGCTCTACGAGCAGTACTTC. It codes for CASRMSGGLYEQYF.

The rearrangement links TRBV2 to TRBJ2-1; tentatively, D is TRBD1 (6 bases). This CDR3 spans 11 amino acids. The V gene lost 7 bases and the J gene lost 9 bases, with 10 bases spanning the gap. The germline CDR1 and CDR2 sequences are SNHLY and FYNNEI. The CDR3 is CASMIGGEQFF. As DNA, the CDR3 is TGTGCCAGCATGATAGGGGGTGAGCAGTTCTTC.

The rearrangement joins TRBV30 to TRBJ2-6; D is unclear. CDR1 GTSNPN and CDR2 SVGIG come from the germline V gene (reference sequence). Trimming removed 0 bases from V and 0 bases from J, with 12 bases in between. This CDR3 is built from 17 residues. The CDR3 spells CAWSVGRFSSGANVLTF. DNA of the CDR3: TGTGCCTGGAGTGTAGGCAGGTTTAGCTCTGGGGCCAACGTCCTGACTTTC.

This rearrangement joins TRBV5-1 to TRBJ2-1; 10 bases are a match to TRBD1. V was pared by 4 bases and J by 8 bases, with 12 bases of the junction left unmatched. CDR1 and CDR2 (germline): SGHRS, YFSETQ. The CDR3 totals 16 residues. In DNA form, the CDR3 reads TGCGCCAGCAGCACGCTACCTGGACAGGGGGGACATGAGCAGTTCTTC. Residues: CASSTLPGQGGHEQFF. The whole variable domain, remainder taken from reference TRBV5-1 and TRBJ2-1, is KAGVTQTPRYLIKTRGQQVTLSCSPISGHRSVSWYQQTPGQGLQFLFEYFSETQRNKGNFPGRFSGRQFSNSRSEMNVSTLELGDSALYLCASSTLPGQGGHEQFFGPGTRLTVL.

This clone was recorded a few times. The genes are TRBV13 and TRBJ1-3; D is undetermined. The CDR3 contains 13 residues. Trimming cost V 6 bases and J 3 bases, with 9 bases left between them. Germline CDR1 PRHDT, CDR2 FYEKMQ (reference sequence). CDR3 sequence: CASRMGSGNTIYF. Here the CDR3 DNA reads TGTGCCAGCAGGATGGGGAGTGGAAACACCATATATTTT.

The rearrangement joins TRBV28 to TRBJ2-7, with TRBD2 identical over 8 bases. The CDR3 contains 15 residues. V was clipped by 3 bases and J by 3 bases; unmatched bases: 7. Looked up from germline, CDR1 is MDHEN and CDR2 is SYDVKM. The CDR3: CASSFRGRWGYEQYF. CDR3 coding DNA: TGTGCCAGCAGTTTCCGCGGGAGGTGGGGCTACGAGCAGTACTTC.

This chain joins TRBV7-2 and TRBJ2-3; 12 bases match TRBD2. This CDR3 spans 14 amino acids. After removal of 6 bases from V and 5 bases from J, the junction contained 3 bases not matched to a gene. Germline V gives CDR1 SGHTA, CDR2 FQGNSA. This CDR3 reads CASRASGGVDTQYF. As DNA, the CDR3 is TGTGCCAGCAGGGCTAGCGGGGGGGTAGATACGCAGTATTTT. Combining the CDR3 with reference TRBV7-2 and TRBJ2-3 gives the whole variable domain GAGVSQSPSNKVTEKGKDVELRCDPISGHTALYWYRQSLGQGLEFLIYFQGNSAPDKSGLPSDRFSAERTGGSVSTLTIQRTQQEDSAVYLCASRASGGVDTQYFGPGTRLTVL.

V usage is TRBV7-2 and J usage is TRBJ2-3; TRBD2 matches 7 bases. The germline gives CDR1 SGHTA, CDR2 FQGNSA. The V segment lost 4 bases and the J segment 3 bases; nucleotides outside the gene matches: 7. The CDR3 is made up of 15 amino acids. CDR3 sequence (DNA): TGTGCCAGCAGCTCAGACGGGAGGAGGACAGATACGCAGTATTTT. It codes for CASSSDGRRTDTQYF.

V usage is TRBV7-6 and J usage is TRBJ1-4; 7 bases line up with TRBD1. V lost 1 base, J lost 8 bases, and 7 bases stayed unmatched. The CDR3 is 15 amino acids. Germline CDR1 and CDR2: SGHVS and FNYEAQ. The CDR3 reads CASSLERGPYEKLFF. As DNA, the CDR3 is TGTGCCAGCAGCTTAGAGAGGGGGCCCTACGAAAAACTGTTTTTT.

CDR3 amino acids: CASSTGPQGKQFF. The CDR3 region has the DNA TGTGCCAGCTCGACCGGGCCTCAAGGAAAGCAGTTCTTC. V gene TRBV18 combines with J gene TRBJ2-1; unclear D gene. Germline-derived CDR1 and CDR2 are KGHSH and LQKENI. The V and J ends lost 6 bases and 11 bases respectively, with 17 bases between them. The CDR3 consists of 13 residues.

The genes are TRBV6-6 and TRBJ2-7; 9 bases agree with TRBD1. Germline trimming cut 0 bases from V and 4 bases from J; bases unmatched to any gene: 4. There are 15 residues in the CDR3. The germline V gene has CDR1 MNHNY and CDR2 SVGAGI (reference sequence). This chain's CDR3 is CASSYSPGQGYEQYF. The CDR3, as DNA: TGTGCCAGCAGTTACTCTCCGGGACAGGGATACGAGCAGTACTTC.

Relative to its sample, this clone is medium-sized. This chain connects TRBV5-6 to TRBJ1-2; D call uncertain. Trimming took off 4 bases at V and 8 bases at J, with 15 bases between the two ends. There are 13 residues in the CDR3. The germline V gene encodes CDR1 SGHDT and CDR2 YYEEEE. As DNA, the CDR3 is TGTGCCAGCAGCCAACTACCGGGGAGGGGCTACACCTTC. Residues: CASSQLPGRGYTF.

This sequence joins TRBV10-2 and TRBJ2-1; 9 bases are shared with TRBD1. The V gene end was trimmed by 11 bases and the J gene end by 8 bases; junction bases not matched to a gene: 13. The CDR3 runs to 14 residues. Germline-derived CDR1 and CDR2 are WSHSY and SAAADI. The CDR3 nucleotides are TGCGCCGTTACCGGGACAGGGCTAGTCGATGAGCAGTTCTTC. Its protein is CAVTGTGLVDEQFF.

The chain links TRBV7-2 to TRBJ1-6; 9 positions agree with TRBD1. The length of the CDR3 is 13 residues. J lost 10 bases, V lost 7 bases, and 5 bases had no gene match. Germline lookup yields CDR1 SGHTA and CDR2 FQGNSA. CDR3 protein: CASTGQGYSPLHF. CDR3 DNA sequence: TGTGCCAGCACCGGACAGGGGTACTCACCCCTCCACTTT.

This clone was seen a few times. The chain links TRBV19 to TRBJ1-5; perhaps TRBD1 as D (5 bases). V gave up 7 bases and J gave up 0 bases, with 16 bases separating them. This CDR3 region has 16 residues. The germline CDR1 and CDR2 sequences are LNHDA and SQIVND (reference sequence). CDR3 region: CASITTGGSSNQPQHF. As DNA, the CDR3 is TGTGCCAGTATTACCACGGGGGGATCTAGCAATCAGCCCCAGCATTTT.

The V gene is TRBV9, the J gene TRBJ2-5; D may be TRBD2 (5 bases). Trimming took off 2 bases at V and 4 bases at J, with 12 bases between the two ends. The CDR3 spans 14 residues. The germline CDR1 and CDR2 sequences are SGDLS and YYNGEE. CDR3 nucleotide sequence: TGTGCCAGCAGCGTCTGGGCGGGCCCAGAGACCCAGTACTTC. Translating gives CASSVWAGPETQYF. Filled out from reference TRBV9 and TRBJ2-5, the complete variable domain reads DSGVTQTPKHLITATGQRVTLRCSPRSGDLSVYWYQQSLDQGLQFLIQYYNGEERAKGNILERFSAQQFPDLHSELNLSSLELGDSALYFCASSVWAGPETQYFGPGTRLLVL.

The chain links TRBV4-2 to TRBJ1-5; D may be TRBD1 (5 bases). This CDR3 spans 16 amino acids. The ends were cut back, 1 base at V and 1 base at J, with 11 bases in the middle. Germline V lookup: CDR1 LGHNA, CDR2 YNFKEQ. The CDR3 DNA reads TGTGCCAGCAGCCAAGGGGGTCGGGGCAGCAATCAGCCCCAGCATTTT. Its translation: CASSQGGRGSNQPQHF.

V is TRBV7-8 and J is TRBJ1-2; D is unresolved. The CDR3 consists of 16 residues. V lost 5 bases to trimming and J lost 8 bases, with 24 bases between them. Germline V lookup: CDR1 SGHVS, CDR2 FQNEAQ. Here the CDR3 DNA reads TGTGCCAGCAGCGCGTCGTGGTCAGACCGCCTCTTGGGCTACACCTTC. Its translation is CASSASWSDRLLGYTF.

The rearrangement joins TRBV29-1 to TRBJ2-5; 10 bases line up with TRBD2. The ends lost 3 bases at V and 6 bases at J; junction bases unmatched: 7. Germline V gene sequence: CDR1 SQVTM, CDR2 ANQGSEA. The CDR3 length is 14 residues. CDR3 region: CSVERSGGEKTQYF. Here the CDR3 DNA reads TGCAGCGTTGAGCGGAGCGGGGGGGAGAAGACCCAGTACTTC.

There are a few counts of this clone. The rearrangement joins TRBV5-1 to TRBJ1-6; D possibly corresponds to TRBD1 (6 bases). The germline CDR1 and CDR2 sequences are SGHRS and YFSETQ. V was pared by 3 bases and J by 8 bases, with 9 bases between. This CDR3 is 13 amino acids long. CDR3 nucleotides: TGCGCCAGCAGCTCGGCAGGGGATTCACCCCTCCACTTT. This sequence encodes CASSSAGDSPLHF.